The 32 T cell receptor beta chains presented below share a single source sample, sequenced in a study of blood T cell repertoires in COVID-19. TCRdb's copy holds only in-frame clones and misses some; the assay was immunoSEQ multiplex PCR. The profile covers approximately 220,000 clones, with approximately 87% appearing a single time and approximately 6.2% taken by the ten largest. The sample was peripheral blood. Source of these receptors: a man aged 55 to 70 who had recovered from COVID-19.

The CDR3 sequence is CASSPGQGGYEQYF. DNA for the CDR3: TGTGCCAGCAGCCCTGGACAGGGAGGCTACGAGCAGTACTTC. The chain couples TRBV6-2 or TRBV6-3 to TRBJ2-7; 8 bases map to TRBD1. The length of the CDR3 is 14 residues. The ends lost 6 bases at V and 3 bases at J; junction bases unmatched: 7. Germline V CDR1 and CDR2: MNHEY, SVGEGT.

This sequence joins TRBV19 and TRBJ1-3, with 7 bases fitting TRBD1. The trim removed 9 bases at V and 2 bases at J, leaving 7 bases unmatched. The CDR3 is 14 residues long. Germline assignment: CDR1 LNHDA and CDR2 SQIVND (reference sequence). In DNA form, the CDR3 reads TGTGCCAGCACACCCGGGACAGCTGGAAACACCATATATTTT. Amino acid sequence: CASTPGTAGNTIYF.

This clone was seen a handful of times. The DNA of the CDR3 is TGTGCCAGCAGCGTAGGTATGGAGACCCAGTACTTC. It yields the protein CASSVGMETQYF. The rearrangement uses TRBV9 and TRBJ2-5; no definite D call. This CDR3 is built from 12 residues. Trimming left V 0 bases short and J 5 bases short, with 5 bases between. Germline V gene lookup returns CDR1 SGDLS and CDR2 YYNGEE.

The rearrangement links TRBV5-1 to TRBJ1-1; 7 bases line up with TRBD1. Germline lookup yields CDR1 SGHRS and CDR2 YFSETQ. There are 15 residues in the CDR3. Germline trimming cut 4 bases from V and 6 bases from J; bases unmatched to any gene: 12. CDR3 sequence (DNA): TGCGCCAGCAGCATCCGACAGGGTGTCATCGCTGAAGCTTTCTTT. It encodes CASSIRQGVIAEAFF.

The chain joins TRBV7-9 to TRBJ1-2, with 10 bases aligning to TRBD1. The CDR3 totals 14 residues. The germline V gene encodes CDR1 SEHNR and CDR2 FQNEAQ (reference sequence). V lost 5 bases and J lost 7; bases outside the gene matches: 7. CDR3 amino acids: CASSPSGTGVGYTF. The CDR3 DNA is TGTGCCAGCAGCCCGTCCGGGACAGGGGTTGGCTACACCTTC.

The chain is built from TRBV6-2 or TRBV6-3 and TRBJ1-1, with D unresolved. The CDR3 runs 13 residues. CDR1 is MNHEY, CDR2 SVGEGT, per germline. The V end was cut by 6 bases, the J end by 7 bases, with 15 bases between. CDR3: CASSRRTALEAFF. The CDR3, as DNA: TGTGCCAGCAGCCGTCGAACAGCCCTTGAAGCTTTCTTT.

V is TRBV18 and J is TRBJ2-5, with 7 bases matching TRBD1. CDR1 and CDR2 from the germline V gene are KGHSH and LQKENI. The CDR3 is 13 amino acids. The V segment lost 10 bases and the J segment 4 bases; nucleotides outside the gene matches: 9. This chain's CDR3 is CATTQGVGETQYF. The CDR3 bases are TGTGCCACCACCCAGGGGGTGGGAGAGACCCAGTACTTC.

The chain couples TRBV3-1 (or the pseudogene TRBV3-2) to TRBJ1-3, with TRBD1 identical over 7 bases. Looked up from germline, CDR1 is LGHDT and CDR2 is YNNKEL (reference sequence). The CDR3 is 17 amino acids. V was pared by 2 bases and J by 0 bases, with 7 bases of the junction left unmatched. The CDR3 loop reads CASSQNTWDSSGNTIYF. In DNA, the CDR3 is TGTGCCAGCAGCCAAAACACCTGGGACAGCTCTGGAAACACCATATATTTT.

The rearrangement joins TRBV5-1 to TRBJ1-4; 8 bases are a match to TRBD1. After removal of 0 bases from V and 10 bases from J, the junction contained 14 bases not matched to a gene. Germline values: CDR1 SGHRS, CDR2 YFSETQ. The CDR3 contains 17 residues. Here the CDR3 reads CASSLEAAGGASAKLFF. As DNA, the CDR3 is TGCGCCAGCAGCTTGGAAGCTGCAGGGGGCGCGAGCGCAAAACTGTTTTTT.

The chain employs TRBV6-4 and TRBJ2-1, with 11 nucleotides matching TRBD2. V was pared by 0 bases and J by 4 bases, with 5 bases of the junction left unmatched. Germline values: CDR1 MRHNA, CDR2 SNTAGT. The CDR3 runs 17 residues. CDR3 sequence (DNA): TGTGCCAGCAGTGACTCGCACGGGACTAGCGGTTACAATGAGCAGTTCTTC. Translated: CASSDSHGTSGYNEQFF.

The V and J genes are TRBV7-3 and TRBJ1-2; D ambiguous. The CDR3 has 17 amino acids. V shed 0 bases and J shed 4 bases, with 18 bases lying between them. Germline lookup yields CDR1 SGHTA and CDR2 FQGTGA. In DNA form, the CDR3 reads TGTGCCAGCAGCTTAACGTTGGGGTCGGGGATGAGCTATGGCTACACCTTC. As protein: CASSLTLGSGMSYGYTF.

The count of this clone is one. The chain employs TRBV9 and TRBJ2-7; tentative D call: TRBD1 (6 bases). The V gene's germline CDR1 is SGDLS and CDR2 YYNGEE. The ends were cut back, 2 bases at V and 3 bases at J, with 12 bases in the middle. The CDR3 totals 14 residues. The CDR3 DNA follows: TGTGCCAGCAGCGTTTCGGGACAAGACTACGAGCAGTACTTC. It codes for CASSVSGQDYEQYF.

The rearrangement joins TRBV3-1 (or the pseudogene TRBV3-2) to TRBJ2-1, with a tentative D call TRBD2 (7 bases). Deletions cut 0 bases from V and 9 bases from J, with 12 bases between. The CDR3 is 14 amino acids. From germline, CDR1 is LGHDT and CDR2 YNNKEL (reference sequence). The CDR3 nucleotides are TGTGCCAGCAGCCAAGATCGGGGGGCTGGTGAGCAGTTCTTC. Its protein product is CASSQDRGAGEQFF.

V and J are TRBV9 and TRBJ1-2; 9 nucleotides match TRBD1. V dropped 4 bases and J dropped 8; count of bases not matched to a gene: 9. The germline V gene has CDR1 SGDLS and CDR2 YYNGEE. The CDR3 covers 14 residues. In nucleotides, the CDR3 is TGTGCCAGCAGCAGAGAACAGGGGGCTCGGGGCTACACCTTC. Its translation is CASSREQGARGYTF.

V gene TRBV7-3 combines with J gene TRBJ2-3; tentative D call: TRBD2 (7 bases). V was cut by 7 bases and J by 4 bases, with 21 bases left in between. CDR1 and CDR2 (germline): SGHTA, FQGTGA. This CDR3 spans 16 amino acids. CDR3 coding DNA: TGTGCCAGCACCCTCCAAGGGGGGGCTACGGCAGATACGCAGTATTTT. This encodes CASTLQGGATADTQYF.

This chain joins TRBV5-6 and TRBJ1-2; TRBD1 is a possible D gene (6 bases). CDR1 is SGHDT, CDR2 YYEEEE, per germline. V lost 4 bases to trimming and J lost 2 bases, with 9 bases between them. The CDR3 covers 13 residues. CDR3: CASSEGGNYGYTF. The CDR3 DNA follows: TGTGCCAGCAGCGAGGGGGGGAACTATGGCTACACCTTC.

V usage is TRBV5-1 and J usage is TRBJ2-1; a possible D gene is TRBD1 (6 bases). CDR1 SGHRS and CDR2 YFSETQ come from the germline V gene. The CDR3 consists of 14 residues. Trimming cost V 7 bases and J 8 bases, with 19 bases left between them. The CDR3: CASAVQGQVDEQFF. The CDR3 nucleotides are TGCGCCAGCGCTGTCCAGGGGCAAGTAGATGAGCAGTTCTTC.

This sequence joins TRBV11-2 and TRBJ2-1; perhaps TRBD2 as D (5 bases). V lost 1 base to trimming and J lost 11 bases, with 12 bases between them. Germline CDR1 and CDR2: SGHAT and FQNNGV. CDR3 length: 13 amino acids. The DNA of the CDR3 is TGTGCCAGCAGCTTAGTTCGCGGAGGACAGCAGTTCTTC. This codes for CASSLVRGGQQFF. The full variable domain, completed using reference TRBV11-2 and TRBJ2-1, is EAGVAQSPRYKIIEKRQSVAFWCNPISGHATLYWYQQILGQGPKLLIQFQNNGVVDDSQLPKDRFSAERLKGVDSTLKIQPAKLEDSAVYLCASSLVRGGQQFFGPGTRLTVL.

The CDR3 protein is CASSPYSGQGSSGNTIYF. The CDR3 DNA reads TGTGCCAGCTCACCTTACAGTGGACAGGGGAGCTCTGGAAACACCATATATTTT. This chain connects TRBV18 to TRBJ1-3, with 9 bases matching TRBD1. The CDR3 contains 18 residues. V shed 3 bases, J shed 0 bases, and the junction held 9 bases outside the gene matches. Germline lookup yields CDR1 KGHSH and CDR2 LQKENI.

This clone was detected only once. The chain couples TRBV5-1 to TRBJ1-6; D remains ambiguous. The CDR3 loop spans 15 amino acids. The germline V gene encodes CDR1 SGHRS and CDR2 YFSETQ. V lost 0 bases, J lost 5 bases, and 9 bases lay in between. As DNA, the CDR3 is TGCGCCAGCAGCTTGGAACAGCTAAATAATTCACCCCTCCACTTT. Translation gives CASSLEQLNNSPLHF.

The chain is built from TRBV12-3 or TRBV12-4 and TRBJ1-2; D gene unclear. The V end lost 2 bases, the J end lost 2 bases, and 6 bases lay between the germline ends. This CDR3 has 13 amino acids. The CDR3 is CASSLRVNYGYTF. The CDR3 nucleotides are TGTGCCAGCAGTTTACGGGTAAACTATGGCTACACCTTC.

The chain joins TRBV3-1 (or the pseudogene TRBV3-2) to TRBJ2-2, with D possibly being TRBD2 (6 bases). V was trimmed by 5 bases and J by 0 bases, leaving 19 bases between them. This CDR3 is built from 18 residues. Germline V gene data show CDR1 as LGHDT and CDR2 as YNNKEL (reference sequence). In DNA form, the CDR3 reads TGTGCCAGCAGCTCAGGGATCCTTGGAGGGGCGAACACCGGGGAGCTGTTTTTT. Translating it yields CASSSGILGGANTGELFF.

The genes are TRBV2 and TRBJ2-4; D is undetermined. CDR1 is SNHLY, CDR2 FYNNEI, per germline. The CDR3 is 11 amino acids. V was trimmed by 3 bases and J by 8 bases, leaving 5 bases between them. This CDR3 is CASSDRDIQYF. CDR3 DNA sequence: TGTGCCAGCAGTGACCGGGACATTCAGTACTTC. Combining the CDR3 with reference TRBV2 and TRBJ2-4 gives the whole variable domain EPEVTQTPSHQVTQMGQEVILRCVPISNHLYFYWYRQILGQKVEFLVSFYNNEISEKSEIFDDQFSVERPDGSNFTLKIRSTKLEDSAMYFCASSDRDIQYFGAGTRLSVL.

The chain employs TRBV30 and TRBJ2-5, with 11 bases aligning to TRBD2. The CDR3 loop spans 15 amino acids. Losses at the gene ends were 2 bases for V and 0 bases for J; bases not matched to a gene: 2. Per germline, CDR1 GTSNPN and CDR2 SVGIG (reference sequence). CDR3 in amino acids: CAWSRTSGYQETQYF. The CDR3 nucleotides read TGTGCCTGGAGTAGGACTAGCGGGTACCAAGAGACCCAGTACTTC.

V usage is TRBV11-2 and J usage is TRBJ1-2; maybe TRBD1 (5 bases). Germline CDR1 SGHAT, CDR2 FQNNGV. V lost 1 base and J 3 bases, leaving 12 bases between the germline ends. The CDR3 is made up of 15 amino acids. CDR3 residues: CASSLGGRSYYGYTF. CDR3 in DNA: TGTGCCAGCAGCTTAGGGGGCAGGAGCTACTATGGCTACACCTTC.

The V gene is TRBV6-2 or TRBV6-3, the J gene TRBJ1-6; a possible D gene is TRBD1 (6 bases). From germline, CDR1 is MNHEY and CDR2 SVGEGT. Trimming removed 6 bases at V and 2 bases at J, with 14 bases between. The CDR3 sequence is 16 residues long. The CDR3: CASSPRQDAYNSPLHF. The DNA for the CDR3 is TGTGCCAGCAGCCCTAGACAGGACGCCTATAATTCACCCCTCCACTTT.

As for this clone: The germline gene is not matched at one end of the junction; a read error may be the cause. V usage is TRBV12-5 and J usage is TRBJ2-1; the D is unclear. Germline loops: CDR1 LGHNT, CDR2 FRNRAP. The CDR3 runs to 16 residues. CDR3 residues: CASGLVLGSLVNGQFF. CDR3 in DNA: TGTGCTAGTGGTTTGGTACTGGGCAGTTTGGTGAATGGGCAGTTCTTC.

The V and J genes are TRBV5-5 and TRBJ1-2; possible D gene TRBD1, 5 bases. CDR3 size: 14 residues. Germline V gene lookup returns CDR1 SGHKS and CDR2 YYEKEE (reference sequence). The V gene lost 1 base and the J gene lost 2 bases, with 9 bases spanning the gap. This CDR3 is CASSLMAGNYGYTF. The CDR3 bases are TGTGCCAGCAGCTTGATGGCAGGGAACTATGGCTACACCTTC.

The chain joins TRBV18 to TRBJ1-1; TRBD1 agrees at 9 bases. Germline CDR1 KGHSH, CDR2 LQKENI. This CDR3 comprises 13 residues. The J segment lost 7 bases and the V segment lost 2 bases, leaving 2 bases of the junction unmatched. CDR3 sequence (DNA): TGTGCCAGCTCACCAAGGGACAGGGATGAAGCTTTCTTT. Protein product: CASSPRDRDEAFF.

The genes are TRBV20-1 and TRBJ1-2; the D gene is possibly TRBD1 (5 bases). Trimming took 5 bases from V and 5 from J, leaving 9 bases between them. The CDR3 consists of 11 residues. Germline V CDR1 and CDR2: DFQATT, SNEGSKA (reference sequence). The CDR3 sequence is CSALQGYGYTF. The CDR3 bases are TGCAGTGCTCTTCAGGGTTATGGCTACACCTTC.

The V call is TRBV5-4, the J call TRBJ2-7; 7 positions agree with TRBD2. The CDR3 loop spans 16 amino acids. The V segment lost 0 bases and the J segment 7 bases; nucleotides outside the gene matches: 13. The germline V gene has CDR1 SGHNT and CDR2 YYREEE (reference sequence). The CDR3: CASSLAGAGAMAEQYF. CDR3 in DNA: TGTGCCAGCAGCTTGGCCGGGGCGGGAGCCATGGCGGAGCAGTACTTC.

The V call is TRBV27, the J call TRBJ2-2; the D gene is possibly TRBD2 (6 bases). V was pared by 7 bases and J by 4 bases, with 16 bases between. The CDR3 is 15 residues long. Germline V gives CDR1 MNHEY, CDR2 SMNVEV (reference sequence). CDR3 region: CASTSGGGTTGELFF. CDR3 nucleotide sequence: TGTGCCAGCACCTCTGGTGGCGGGACCACCGGGGAGCTGTTTTTT.